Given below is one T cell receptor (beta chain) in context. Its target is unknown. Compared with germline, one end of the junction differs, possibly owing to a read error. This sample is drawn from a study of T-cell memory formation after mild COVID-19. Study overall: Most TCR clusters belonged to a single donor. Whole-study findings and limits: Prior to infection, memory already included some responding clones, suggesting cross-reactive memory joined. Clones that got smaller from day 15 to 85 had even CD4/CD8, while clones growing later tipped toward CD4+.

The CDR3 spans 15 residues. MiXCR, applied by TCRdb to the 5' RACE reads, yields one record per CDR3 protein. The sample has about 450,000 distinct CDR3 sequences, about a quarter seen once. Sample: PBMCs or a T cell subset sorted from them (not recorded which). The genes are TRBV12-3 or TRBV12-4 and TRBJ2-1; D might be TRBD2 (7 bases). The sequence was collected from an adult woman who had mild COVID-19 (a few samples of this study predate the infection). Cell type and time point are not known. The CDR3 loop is CASSQRGGSYHEQFF. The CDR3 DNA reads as TGTGCCAGCAGCCAAAGGGGGGGCTCCTACCATGAGCAGTTCTTC.